This entry lists 30 T cell receptor beta chains sequenced from one sample in a study of neurological immune-mediated disorders. TCRdb ran MiXCR on the 5' RACE reads and lists one entry per CDR3 protein. The sample has more than 45,000 distinct CDR3 sequences, about an eighth seen once. Material for sequencing was PBMCs. Source of these receptors: a man aged 60-69 years in good health.

This clonotype was seen many times. The chain joins TRBV6-5 to TRBJ1-5, with TRBD1 matching over 8 bases. Trimming removed 5 bases from V and 0 bases from J; junction bases left unmatched: 9. The CDR3 loop spans 17 amino acids. CDR1 is MNHEY and CDR2 is SVGAGI in the germline V gene. The CDR3 bases are TGTGCCAGCAGTCCGGGACAGGCATTTTATAGCAATCAGCCCCAGCATTTT. It specifies CASSPGQAFYSNQPQHF.

There are many counts of this clonotype. V is TRBV5-5 and J is TRBJ2-1, with 7 bases lining up with TRBD1. With 5 bases clipped from V and 0 bases from J, the junction kept 8 bases outside the gene matches. In germline, CDR1 is SGHKS, CDR2 YYEKEE (reference sequence). The length of the CDR3 is 16 residues. In DNA, the CDR3 is TGTGCCAGCAGTCGACAGGGTAGGAGCTCCTACAATGAGCAGTTCTTC. Its protein is CASSRQGRSSYNEQFF.

This clonotype has at least ten counts. The chain is built from TRBV7-9 and TRBJ2-7; TRBD2 matches at 9 bases. From germline, CDR1 is SEHNR and CDR2 FQNEAQ (reference sequence). This CDR3 has 14 residues. Germline trimming cut 5 bases from V and 7 bases from J; bases unmatched to any gene: 9. The CDR3 sequence is CASSPPGLATEQYF. Here the CDR3 DNA reads TGTGCCAGCAGCCCACCGGGACTAGCTACTGAGCAGTACTTC.

This clonotype was observed many times. This chain joins TRBV5-1 and TRBJ2-5; D is ambiguous. CDR1 is SGHRS and CDR2 is YFSETQ in the germline V gene. Trimming removed 1 base at V and 5 bases at J, with 15 bases between. This CDR3 has 15 amino acids. The CDR3 region is CASSLQAGLWETQYF. The DNA for the CDR3 is TGCGCCAGCAGCTTGCAGGCAGGCCTTTGGGAGACCCAGTACTTC.

This clonotype has a count of ten or more. V and J are TRBV6-6 and TRBJ2-5; the D is unclear. The CDR3 runs 14 residues. Germline assignment: CDR1 MNHNY and CDR2 SVGAGI (reference sequence). Between the trimmed V and J ends, which lost 6 bases and 3 bases, there was a span of 14 bases. The CDR3 DNA sequence: TGTGCCAGCAGCCGGAACCTGAAAAAAGAGACCCAGTACTTC. Encoded protein: CASSRNLKKETQYF.

In this sample, this clonotype turned up many times. CDR3 sequence: CASSPGRARGSGELFF. CDR3 DNA: TGTGCCAGCAGCCCCGGAAGGGCACGTGGATCCGGGGAGCTGTTTTTT. This rearrangement joins TRBV7-2 to TRBJ2-2; the D is unclear. The length of the CDR3 is 16 residues. The germline V and J ends were trimmed by 5 bases and 6 bases, with 19 bases remaining between them. CDR1 and CDR2 (germline): SGHTA, FQGNSA.

This clonotype was seen repeatedly, ten times or more. The chain has TRBV5-1 and TRBJ2-5, with 7 positions matching TRBD1. CDR3 length: 13 residues. The germline V gene has CDR1 SGHRS and CDR2 YFSETQ. Trimming cost V 5 bases and J 4 bases; bases outside gene matches: 5. CDR3 nucleotide sequence: TGCGCCAGCAGAGAGGGGGCTGGAGAGACCCAGTACTTC. Translating it yields CASREGAGETQYF.

In this sample, this clonotype turned up many times. The CDR3 region is CSAAHSNYGYTF. The CDR3 region has the DNA TGCAGTGCTGCCCACAGTAACTATGGCTACACCTTC. The chain is built from TRBV20-1 and TRBJ1-2, with no clear D. Germline V CDR1 and CDR2: DFQATT, SNEGSKA (reference sequence). V lost 5 bases and J lost 1, with 8 bases in between. The CDR3 has 12 amino acids.

The gene calls are TRBV20-1 and TRBJ2-1, with D perhaps TRBD1 or TRBD2 (5 bases each). With 1 base removed from V and 9 bases from J, the gap between germline ends came to 22 bases. The length of the CDR3 is 16 residues. Germline loops: CDR1 DFQATT, CDR2 SNEGSKA (reference sequence). CDR3 loop: CSARALASVGAGEQFF. In nucleotides, the CDR3 is TGCAGTGCTAGAGCCCTGGCGAGCGTCGGGGCGGGTGAGCAGTTCTTC.

This clonotype is medium-sized by share. V is TRBV7-2 and J is TRBJ1-1, with 8 bases fitting TRBD1. Per the germline V gene, CDR1 is SGHTA and CDR2 is FQGNSA. CDR3 size: 15 residues. With 5 bases clipped from V and 5 bases from J, the junction kept 10 bases outside the gene matches. CDR3 sequence (DNA): TGTGCCAGCAGCCCCCAGGGGGCTCGTGGGACTGAAGCTTTCTTT. Amino acid sequence: CASSPQGARGTEAFF.

This clonotype was seen at least ten times. The CDR3 DNA sequence: TGCAGCGTTGAAGGTCGTGACTCTGGAAACACCATATATTTT. It is translated as CSVEGRDSGNTIYF. The V call is TRBV29-1, the J call TRBJ1-3; D unresolved. The V and J ends lost 1 base and 0 bases respectively, with 7 bases between them. The CDR3 has 14 residues. Germline-derived CDR1 and CDR2 are SQVTM and ANQGSEA.

This clonotype was picked up many times. The rearrangement joins TRBV7-2 to TRBJ1-4; 8 positions match TRBD1. The CDR3 has 13 amino acids. Per the germline V gene, CDR1 is SGHTA and CDR2 is FQGNSA. V lost 3 bases and J lost 8; bases outside the gene matches: 2. CDR3 DNA: TGTGCCAGCAGCTTCGGACAGGGAGAAAAACTGTTTTTT. This gives the protein CASSFGQGEKLFF.

This clonotype was detected many times. CDR3 nucleotides: TGCAGTGCTACTGGAGGACAGGGTCGTGAAAAACTGTTTTTT. It encodes CSATGGQGREKLFF. The chain joins TRBV20-1 to TRBJ1-4, with 8 positions matching TRBD1. In germline, CDR1 is DFQATT, CDR2 SNEGSKA (reference sequence). V lost 4 bases and J lost 7; bases outside the gene matches: 8. The CDR3 extends over 14 amino acids.

This clonotype was observed at least ten times. The CDR3 here is CASSLQGVGEKLFF. The CDR3 DNA sequence: TGTGCCAGCAGCCTACAGGGTGTCGGTGAAAAACTGTTTTTT. V and J are TRBV7-2 and TRBJ1-4; possible D gene TRBD1, 6 bases. V was shortened by 5 bases and J by 7 bases, with 14 bases between the two germline ends. The CDR3 loop spans 14 amino acids. The germline V gene encodes CDR1 SGHTA and CDR2 FQGNSA.

This clonotype was detected ten times or more. The chain recombines TRBV18 with TRBJ1-2; D unclear. Deletions cut 6 bases from V and 4 bases from J, with 18 bases between. The CDR3 loop spans 15 amino acids. CDR1 is KGHSH and CDR2 is LQKENI in the germline V gene. In nucleotides, the CDR3 is TGTGCCAGCTCCCCCTCCTTTTCCCAAATCTATGGCTACACCTTC. Translated: CASSPSFSQIYGYTF.

This clonotype is medium-sized (0.01 to 0.1%) by share. The V and J genes are TRBV4-2 and TRBJ2-7; tentative D call: TRBD1 (6 bases). Germline V CDR1 and CDR2: LGHNA, YNFKEQ. Trimming left V 3 bases short and J 5 bases short, with 20 bases between. The CDR3 sequence is 16 residues long. The CDR3 reads CASSQSSRKRGNEQYF. CDR3 DNA sequence: TGTGCCAGCAGCCAGTCCTCTCGGAAAAGGGGGAACGAGCAGTACTTC.

This clonotype was counted many times. This chain joins TRBV12-3 or TRBV12-4 and TRBJ1-5; D gene unclear. The ends were cut back, 2 bases at V and 3 bases at J, with 5 bases in the middle. The CDR3 runs to 13 residues. CDR3 nucleotide sequence: TGTGCCAGCAGTTTAACGGACAATCAGCCCCAGCATTTT. This codes for CASSLTDNQPQHF.

As for this clonotype: It may be a read error: a sequence one base away is much more abundant. This chain joins TRBV6-6 and TRBJ2-6; D remains ambiguous. V was clipped by 7 bases and J by 1 base, with 11 bases between them. In germline, CDR1 is MNHNY, CDR2 SVGAGI (reference sequence). The CDR3 is made up of 15 amino acids. CDR3 amino acids: CASTIPVSGANVLTF. CDR3 nucleotide sequence: TGTGCCAGCACCATACCGGTTTCTGGGGCCAACGTCCTGACTTTC.

At least ten counts were recorded for this clonotype. This chain connects TRBV24-1 to TRBJ2-1; D possibly uses TRBD1 or TRBD2 (6 bases each). The V and J ends lost 5 bases and 5 bases respectively, with 18 bases between them. CDR1 is KGHDR and CDR2 is SFDVKD in the germline V gene. The CDR3 runs 16 residues. CDR3 nucleotides: TGTGCCACCAGTGGCCAAAGGGGGGTGGTAGACAATGAGCAGTTCTTC. This gives the protein CATSGQRGVVDNEQFF.

This clonotype was counted many times. V gene TRBV5-1 combines with J gene TRBJ1-4; D not resolved. CDR1 is SGHRS, CDR2 YFSETQ, per germline. The ends were cut back, 2 bases at V and 2 bases at J, with 1 base in the middle. The CDR3 is 12 residues long. CDR3 DNA: TGCGCCAGCAGCTTCACTAATGAAAAACTGTTTTTT. It yields the protein CASSFTNEKLFF.

This clonotype was found once. This chain links TRBV7-9 with TRBJ1-1; D possibly corresponds to TRBD1 (5 bases). Per germline, CDR1 SEHNR and CDR2 FQNEAQ (reference sequence). There are 14 residues in the CDR3. Trimming removed 5 bases from V and 1 base from J, with 11 bases in between. The CDR3 DNA reads as TGTGCCAGCAGCACGAGACAGTGGAACACTGAAGCTTTCTTT. Its protein product is CASSTRQWNTEAFF.

This clonotype was counted many times. The chain has TRBV7-2 and TRBJ2-3, with 8 positions matching TRBD2. The CDR3 is 16 residues long. V shed 4 bases, J shed 6 bases, and the junction held 12 bases outside the gene matches. From germline, CDR1 is SGHTA and CDR2 FQGNSA. CDR3 nucleotide sequence: TGTGCCAGCAGCTCCCGAGGAGCGGGGGCCGCGGATACGCAGTATTTT. Protein: CASSSRGAGAADTQYF. Looking up the rest from reference TRBV7-2 and TRBJ2-3 gives the full variable domain: GAGVSQSPSNKVTEKGKDVELRCDPISGHTALYWYRQSLGQGLEFLIYFQGNSAPDKSGLPSDRFSAERTGGSVSTLTIQRTQQEDSAVYLCASSSRGAGAADTQYFGPGTRLTVL.

Points on this clonotype: One junction end does not reproduce the germline sequence, and a read error may be involved. The chain recombines TRBV7-2 with TRBJ1-5; perhaps TRBD1 as D (5 bases). CDR3 length equals 15 residues. Germline V gene lookup returns CDR1 SGHTA and CDR2 FQGNSA. The CDR3 DNA follows: TGTGCCAGCAGCTTAACAGGCGAGCCTTATCAGCGCCAGAATTTT. It translates to CASSLTGEPYQRQNF.

This clonotype showed up many times. V gene TRBV18 combines with J gene TRBJ1-4, with no clear D. From germline, CDR1 is KGHSH and CDR2 LQKENI. The CDR3 runs 16 residues. Trimming shortened V by 3 bases and J by 3 bases, and 14 bases separated the two germline ends. CDR3: CASSPTRGAANEKLFF. The CDR3 DNA sequence: TGTGCCAGCTCACCGACCCGGGGTGCGGCTAATGAAAAACTGTTTTTT.

This clonotype was seen at least ten times. The chain combines TRBV6-2 or TRBV6-3 with TRBJ2-6, with unresolved D. Trimming left V 5 bases short and J 1 base short, with 15 bases between. Germline values: CDR1 MNHEY, CDR2 SVGEGT. There are 17 residues in the CDR3. This CDR3 is CASSVTASLSGANVLTF. The CDR3 DNA reads TGTGCCAGCAGTGTCACAGCCTCCCTATCTGGGGCCAACGTCCTGACTTTC.

Concerning this clonotype: A read error is possible here, since a much larger clone lies one base away. This chain joins TRBV27 and TRBJ1-2, with D unclear. The V gene lost 3 bases and the J gene lost 6 bases, with 11 bases spanning the gap. Germline assignment: CDR1 MNHEY and CDR2 SMNVEV (reference sequence). CDR3 length equals 13 residues. CDR3 loop: CASSLGRPDGYTF. CDR3 in DNA: TGTGCCAGCAGTTTGGGGAGGCCAGATGGCTACACCTTC.

As for this clonotype: A read error is possible here, since a much larger clone lies one base away. V is TRBV14 and J is TRBJ1-1; no clear D gene. Germline V gene lookup returns CDR1 SGHDN and CDR2 FVKESK. The V and J ends lost 4 bases and 0 bases respectively, with 6 bases between them. CDR3 length: 13 amino acids. The CDR3 bases are TGTGCCAGCAGCCGATCTCTGAACACTGAAGCTTTCTTT. It translates to CASSRSLNTEAFF.

This clonotype was counted at least ten times. This chain uses TRBV5-6 with TRBJ2-7; 7 bases fit TRBD1. Germline V gives CDR1 SGHDT, CDR2 YYEEEE. This CDR3 region has 13 residues. Germline trimming cut 5 bases from V and 3 bases from J; bases unmatched to any gene: 5. The CDR3 sequence is CASSRTGVYEQYF. In DNA, the CDR3 is TGTGCCAGCAGTCGGACAGGCGTCTACGAGCAGTACTTC.

This clonotype was seen repeatedly, ten times or more. V is TRBV15 and J is TRBJ1-1, with D unresolved. From germline, CDR1 is LNHNV and CDR2 YYDKDF (reference sequence). Between the trimmed V and J ends, which lost 3 bases and 0 bases, there was a span of 14 bases. This CDR3 is built from 16 residues. For the CDR3, the DNA is TGTGCCACCAGCAGGGCCGGAGACACCTTGAACACTGAAGCTTTCTTT. As protein: CATSRAGDTLNTEAFF.

In this sample, this clonotype turned up many times. The CDR3 DNA sequence: TGTGCCAGCAGCCTCTGGGTTGATAATGAAAAACTGTTTTTT. Its protein product is CASSLWVDNEKLFF. The chain uses TRBV12-3 or TRBV12-4 and TRBJ1-4; D unclear. V lost 6 bases and J 4 bases, leaving 12 bases between the germline ends. The CDR3 spans 14 residues.